The rows below give T cell receptor beta chains drawn from one sample of a study of regulatory T cells in long-lasting Graves disease. Using its own MiXCR run on the multiplex PCR reads, TCRdb lists one record per CDR3 protein. The repertoire holds around 470,000 distinct CDR3 sequences, with 11% to 15% as singletons. These data are also associated with another study on T cells in Graves' hyperthyroidism and ophthalmopathy.

Specimen: peripheral blood mononuclear cells (PBMCs), collected at new diagnosis, from a patient treated with antithyroid drugs. These TCRs come from a woman between 50 and 59 years old with Graves disease. CDR3s include the opening cysteine and the closing phenylalanine or tryptophan. D genes are given only for firm matches. Some rows have no size entry. The others give once, few or many, or a class for an expanded clone.

clone size | J gene | V gene | D gene | CDR3 length | CDR3 protein | CDR3 DNA
many | TRBJ2-7 | TRBV30 | - | 12 | CAWSRTLYEQYF | TGTGCCTGGAGTAGGACTCTCTACGAGCAGTACTTC
- | TRBJ2-1 | TRBV19 | TRBD2 | 17 | CASSTTSGRNSYNEQFF | TGTGCCAGTAGTACGACTAGCGGGAGAAACTCCTACAATGAGCAGTTCTTC
few | TRBJ2-7 | TRBV4-2 | - | 15 | CASSQDLSSSYEQYF | TGTGCCAGCAGCCAAGATCTGTCGTCCTCCTACGAGCAGTACTTC
many | TRBJ2-3 | TRBV20-1 | - | 14 | CSVRKGRDTDTQYF | TGCAGTGTCAGAAAGGGCCGGGACACAGATACGCAGTATTTT
- | TRBJ1-2 | TRBV11-2 | - | 15 | CASSPHNRREDGYTF | TGTGCCAGCAGCCCTCATAATAGGCGGGAGGATGGCTACACCTTC
many | TRBJ1-5 | TRBV28 | TRBD1 | 15 | CASSPLPGTDQPQHF | TGTGCCAGCAGTCCACTCCCCGGGACAGATCAGCCCCAGCATTTT
many | TRBJ2-1 | TRBV12-3/TRBV12-4 | TRBD1 | 15 | CASSLGTGTYNEQFF | TGTGCCAGCAGTTTGGGGACAGGAACCTACAATGAGCAGTTCTTC
- | TRBJ2-2 | TRBV18 | - | 18 | CASSPMRSGHTNTGELFF | TGTGCCAGCTCACCCATGCGGAGCGGACATACGAACACCGGGGAGCTGTTTTTT
- | TRBJ2-2 | TRBV11-2 | TRBD2 | 16 | CASSLPSGRDTGELLF | TGTGCCAGCAGCTTACCGAGCGGGAGGGACACCGGGGAGCTGCTTTTT
many | TRBJ2-1 | TRBV28 | TRBD2 | 16 | CASSLSLAGAYNEQFF | TGTGCCAGCAGTTTATCCCTAGCGGGAGCCTACAATGAGCAGTTCTTC
- | TRBJ1-4 | TRBV10-2 | - | 14 | CASGHVGKWEKLFF | TGCGCCAGCGGCCATGTGGGGAAATGGGAAAAACTGTTTTTT
few | TRBJ1-6 | TRBV18 | - | 15 | CASSLLDTRGSPLHF | TGTGCCAGCTCACTCCTGGACACTCGGGGTTCACCCCTCCACTTT
- | TRBJ1-2 | TRBV29-1 | - | 11 | CSVTWNYGYTF | TGCAGCGTTACATGGAACTATGGCTACACCTTC
- | TRBJ2-2 | TRBV11-3 | TRBD2 | 17 | CASSLGVTGGNTGELFF | TGTGCCAGCAGCTTAGGAGTGACGGGAGGGAACACCGGGGAGCTGTTTTTT
- | TRBJ2-2 | TRBV18 | TRBD1 | 16 | CASSPGTGVSTGELFF | TGTGCCAGCTCACCAGGGACAGGGGTGAGCACCGGGGAGCTGTTTTTT
few | TRBJ1-2 | TRBV20-1 | - | 13 | CSASITGDYGYTF | TGCAGTGCTAGTATCACAGGTGACTATGGCTACACCTTC
many | TRBJ1-5 | TRBV28 | - | 16 | CASSSLGQTSNQPQHF | TGTGCCAGCAGTTCCCTAGGACAGACTAGCAATCAGCCCCAGCATTTT
many | TRBJ2-2 | TRBV12-3/TRBV12-4 | TRBD1 | 15 | CASRHRQGHTGELFF | TGTGCCAGCAGGCACCGACAGGGACACACCGGGGAGCTGTTTTTT
- | TRBJ2-7 | TRBV4-1 | TRBD2 | 18 | CASSQLPGLAGERDEQYF | TGCGCCAGCAGCCAATTACCGGGACTAGCGGGAGAACGTGACGAGCAGTACTTC
many | TRBJ2-7 | TRBV27 | - | 13 | CASSSASFLEQYF | TGTGCCAGCAGTTCGGCTAGTTTTCTCGAGCAGTACTTC
- | TRBJ2-7 | TRBV18 | TRBD1 | 16 | CASSPVRTGGTYEQYF | TGTGCCAGCTCACCAGTCAGGACAGGGGGTACCTACGAGCAGTACTTC
- | TRBJ2-1 | TRBV10-2 | TRBD2 | 19 | CASSEPGLVGGPGYNEQFF | TGCGCCAGCAGTGAACCGGGACTAGTGGGAGGCCCCGGCTACAATGAGCAGTTCTTC
many | TRBJ2-7 | TRBV7-8 | - | 16 | CASSLLSLGAGGEQYF | TGTGCCAGCAGCTTATTGTCCCTAGGGGCCGGGGGCGAGCAGTACTTC
- | TRBJ2-7 | TRBV4-1 | TRBD2 | 14 | CASSQGEGPYEQYF | TGCGCCAGCAGCCAAGGGGAGGGACCCTACGAGCAGTACTTC
few | TRBJ2-1 | TRBV24-1 | - | 15 | CATSDLPRRANEQFF | TGTGCCACCAGTGATTTGCCCAGGAGGGCCAATGAGCAGTTCTTC
many | TRBJ1-1 | TRBV12-3/TRBV12-4 | - | 16 | CASSLHSLSLREKAFF | TGTGCCAGCAGTTTGCACAGTCTTAGTTTGAGAGAGAAAGCTTTCTTT
- | TRBJ2-3 | TRBV11-2 | TRBD2 | 16 | CASSPTSGSRADTQYF | TGTGCCAGCAGCCCAACTAGCGGGAGTAGAGCGGATACGCAGTATTTT
few | TRBJ2-5 | TRBV10-2 | - | 13 | CASSAAPQETQYF | TGCGCCAGCAGTGCAGCCCCCCAAGAGACCCAGTACTTC
many | TRBJ2-5 | TRBV7-9 | - | 11 | CASSVVETQYF | TGTGCCAGCAGCGTGGTGGAGACCCAGTACTTC